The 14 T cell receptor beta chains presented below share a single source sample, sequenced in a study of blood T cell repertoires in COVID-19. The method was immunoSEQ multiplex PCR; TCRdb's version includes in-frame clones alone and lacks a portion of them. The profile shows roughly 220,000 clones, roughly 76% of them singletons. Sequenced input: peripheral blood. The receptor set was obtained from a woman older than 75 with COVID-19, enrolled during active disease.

In DNA form, the CDR3 reads TGTGCCAGCAGCTCCCAGCGGGGGGGCAGGGAGACCCAGTACTTC. Its translation: CASSSQRGGRETQYF. V gene TRBV13 combines with J gene TRBJ2-5; 10 bases fit TRBD2. This CDR3 region has 15 residues. Looked up from germline, CDR1 is PRHDT and CDR2 is FYEKMQ (reference sequence). With V trimmed by 4 bases and J by 5 bases, 7 bases remained unmatched. Full variable domain (remainder filled in from reference TRBV13 and TRBJ2-5): AAGVIQSPRHLIKEKRETATLKCYPIPRHDTVYWYQQGPGQDPQFLISFYEKMQSDKGSIPDRFSAQQFSDYHSELNMSSLELGDSALYFCASSSQRGGRETQYFGPGTRLLVL.

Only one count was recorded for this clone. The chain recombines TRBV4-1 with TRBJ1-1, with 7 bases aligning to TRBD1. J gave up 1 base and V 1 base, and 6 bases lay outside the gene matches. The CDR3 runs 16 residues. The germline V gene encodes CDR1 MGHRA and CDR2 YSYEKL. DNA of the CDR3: TGCGCCAGCAGCCAAGTACTAGGGGGCGGGAACACTGAAGCTTTCTTT. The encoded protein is CASSQVLGGGNTEAFF.

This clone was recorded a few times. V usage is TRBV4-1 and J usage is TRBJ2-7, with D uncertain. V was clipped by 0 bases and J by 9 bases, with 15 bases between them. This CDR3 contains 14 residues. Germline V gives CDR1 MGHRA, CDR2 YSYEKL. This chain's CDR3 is CASSQEPSFLRQYF. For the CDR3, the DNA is TGCGCCAGCAGCCAAGAACCTAGTTTCTTAAGGCAGTACTTC.

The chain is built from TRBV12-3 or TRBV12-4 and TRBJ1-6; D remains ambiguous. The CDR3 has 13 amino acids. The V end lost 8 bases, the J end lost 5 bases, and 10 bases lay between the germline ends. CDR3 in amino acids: CASQQSNNSPLHF. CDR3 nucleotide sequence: TGTGCCAGCCAACAGTCGAATAATTCACCCCTCCACTTT.

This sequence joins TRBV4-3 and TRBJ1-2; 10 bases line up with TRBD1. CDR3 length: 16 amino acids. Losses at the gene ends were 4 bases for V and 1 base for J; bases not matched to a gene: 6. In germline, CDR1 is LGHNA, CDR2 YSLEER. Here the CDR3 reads CASSPSGTGVNYGYTF. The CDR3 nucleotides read TGCGCCAGCAGCCCGTCGGGGACAGGGGTTAACTATGGCTACACCTTC.

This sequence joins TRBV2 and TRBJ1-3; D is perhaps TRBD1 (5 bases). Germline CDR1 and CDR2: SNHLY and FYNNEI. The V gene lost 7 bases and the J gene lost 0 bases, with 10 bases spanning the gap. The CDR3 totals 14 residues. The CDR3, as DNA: TGTGCCAGCAAGGAGGGGAGCTCTGGAAACACCATATATTTT. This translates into CASKEGSSGNTIYF.

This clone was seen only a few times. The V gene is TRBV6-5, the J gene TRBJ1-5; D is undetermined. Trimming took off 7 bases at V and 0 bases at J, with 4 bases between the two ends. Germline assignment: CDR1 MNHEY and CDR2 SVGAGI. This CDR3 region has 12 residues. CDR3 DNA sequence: TGTGCCAGCACCCTTAGCAATCAGCCCCAGCATTTT. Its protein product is CASTLSNQPQHF.

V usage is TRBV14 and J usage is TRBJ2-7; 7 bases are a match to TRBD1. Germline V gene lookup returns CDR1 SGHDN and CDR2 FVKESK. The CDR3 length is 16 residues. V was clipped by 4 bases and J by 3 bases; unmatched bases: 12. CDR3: CASSLKNPGQSYEQYF. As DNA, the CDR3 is TGTGCCAGCAGCCTAAAAAATCCGGGACAGAGCTACGAGCAGTACTTC. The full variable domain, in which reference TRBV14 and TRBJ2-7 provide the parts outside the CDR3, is EAGVTQFPSHSVIEKGQTVTLRCDPISGHDNLYWYRRVMGKEIKFLLHFVKESKQDESGMPNNRFLAERTGGTYSTLKVQPAELEDSGVYFCASSLKNPGQSYEQYFGPGTRLTVT.

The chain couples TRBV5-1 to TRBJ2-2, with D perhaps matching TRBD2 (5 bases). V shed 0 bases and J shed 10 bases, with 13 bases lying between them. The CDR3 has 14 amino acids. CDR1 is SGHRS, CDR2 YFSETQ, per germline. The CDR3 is CASSLDPGTAELFF. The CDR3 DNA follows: TGCGCCAGCAGCTTGGACCCGGGAACAGCGGAGCTGTTTTTT. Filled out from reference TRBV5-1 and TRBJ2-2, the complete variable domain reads KAGVTQTPRYLIKTRGQQVTLSCSPISGHRSVSWYQQTPGQGLQFLFEYFSETQRNKGNFPGRFSGRQFSNSRSEMNVSTLELGDSALYLCASSLDPGTAELFFGEGSRLTVL.

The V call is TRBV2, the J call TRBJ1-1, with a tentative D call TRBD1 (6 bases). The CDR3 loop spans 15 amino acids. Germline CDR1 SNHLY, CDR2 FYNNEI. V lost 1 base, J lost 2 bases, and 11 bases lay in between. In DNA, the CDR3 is TGTGCCAGCAGTGAAGACAGGGTCCCTAACACTGAAGCTTTCTTT. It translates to CASSEDRVPNTEAFF.

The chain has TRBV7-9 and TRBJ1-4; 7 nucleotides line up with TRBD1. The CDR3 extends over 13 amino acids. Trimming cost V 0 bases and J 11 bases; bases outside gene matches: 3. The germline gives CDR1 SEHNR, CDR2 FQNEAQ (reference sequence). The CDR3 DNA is TGTGCCAGCAGCTTAGCGCTCAGGGGGAAACTGTTTTTT. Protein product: CASSLALRGKLFF.

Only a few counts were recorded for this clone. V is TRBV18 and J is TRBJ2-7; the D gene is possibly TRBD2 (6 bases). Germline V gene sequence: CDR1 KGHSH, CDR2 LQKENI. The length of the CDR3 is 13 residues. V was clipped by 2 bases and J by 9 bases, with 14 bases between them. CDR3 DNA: TGTGCCAGCTCACCAGCCAGGGAGGTTGGGCAGTACTTC. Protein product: CASSPAREVGQYF.

The CDR3 DNA reads TGTGCCTGGAGTATGGCGGGACTAGCCCGTGCGTATGAGCAGTTCTTC. As protein: CAWSMAGLARAYEQFF. This sequence joins TRBV30 and TRBJ2-1; 9 nucleotides line up with TRBD2. V shed 2 bases, J shed 8 bases, and the junction held 13 bases outside the gene matches. Germline V lookup: CDR1 GTSNPN, CDR2 SVGIG (reference sequence). This CDR3 spans 16 amino acids.

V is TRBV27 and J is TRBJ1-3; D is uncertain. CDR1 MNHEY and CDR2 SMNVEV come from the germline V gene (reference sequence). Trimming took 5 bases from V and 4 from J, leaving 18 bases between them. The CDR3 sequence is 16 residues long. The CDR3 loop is CASSKSRQAGGNTIYF. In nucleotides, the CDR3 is TGTGCCAGCAGTAAGAGCAGACAAGCGGGAGGAAACACCATATATTTT.